One and the same sample provided the 14 T cell receptor beta chains below, sequenced in a study of identifying expanded T cells in peripheral blood. Clones were sequenced by immunoSEQ multiplex PCR, and TCRdb holds only the in-frame ones, with some missing. The sample lists around 130,000 clones; about 86% were seen once. Material for sequencing was blood. The receptor set was obtained from a person aged 18 to 75 in good health.

As for this clone: At one boundary the junction diverges from the germline segment, which might be a read error. The chain employs TRBV7-9 and TRBJ1-1; D may be TRBD1 (5 bases). The germline gives CDR1 SEHNR, CDR2 FQNEAQ (reference sequence). This CDR3 contains 14 residues. The CDR3 DNA reads TGTGCCAGCAGCTTAGCCGGGGGGAACGCTGAAGCTTTCTTT. Amino acids: CASSLAGGNAEAFF.

The chain recombines TRBV7-3 with TRBJ2-6; D is perhaps TRBD1 (5 bases). V lost 3 bases and J 0 bases, leaving 9 bases between the germline ends. Looked up from germline, CDR1 is SGHTA and CDR2 is FQGTGA. This CDR3 is built from 16 residues. CDR3 residues: CASSFQGLSGANVLTF. In nucleotides, the CDR3 is TGTGCCAGCAGCTTTCAGGGCCTCTCTGGGGCCAACGTCCTGACTTTC.

V usage is TRBV5-5 and J usage is TRBJ2-7; D gene ambiguous. The V gene's germline CDR1 is SGHKS and CDR2 YYEKEE (reference sequence). V shed 3 bases and J shed 3 bases, with 10 bases lying between them. The CDR3 runs to 13 residues. The chain's CDR3 is CASSWTDVYEQYF. In DNA, the CDR3 is TGTGCCAGCAGCTGGACGGACGTCTACGAGCAGTACTTC.

The genes are TRBV28 and TRBJ2-1; D not resolved. Germline CDR1 MDHEN, CDR2 SYDVKM. The CDR3 runs 14 residues. Trimming pared 5 bases from V and 1 base from J, leaving 9 bases between. The CDR3 is CASSNRPSYNEQFF. CDR3 in DNA: TGTGCCAGCAGTAACCGACCTTCCTACAATGAGCAGTTCTTC.

The chain employs TRBV27 and TRBJ2-1; TRBD2 might be the D (6 bases). Germline V CDR1 and CDR2: MNHEY, SMNVEV (reference sequence). Trimming removed 3 bases from V and 6 bases from J, with 12 bases in between. The CDR3 spans 14 residues. The DNA of the CDR3 is TGTGCCAGCAGTTTTGGCGGGATACTCAATGAGCAGTTCTTC. Protein: CASSFGGILNEQFF.

The DNA for the CDR3 is TGTGCCAGCAGCCTCCCCTCTAGCGATAACACCGGGGAGCTGTTTTTT. The encoded protein is CASSLPSSDNTGELFF. The V gene is TRBV9, the J gene TRBJ2-2; the D gene is possibly TRBD2 (6 bases). The length of the CDR3 is 16 residues. Germline CDR1 reads SGDLS; CDR2 reads YYNGEE. V was trimmed by 4 bases and J by 2 bases, leaving 15 bases between them.

The chain carries TRBV21-1 and TRBJ2-3; the table gives TRBD2 as D, unverified against the DNA. TRBV21-1 is recorded as a pseudogene. The length of the CDR3 is 17 residues. Written as DNA, the CDR3 is TGTGCCAGCAGCAAATGTTCGGCTAGCCGACGCACAGATACGCAGTATTTT. It is translated as CASSKCSASRRTDTQYF.

The V call is TRBV5-6, the J call TRBJ1-2; tentative D call: TRBD1 (6 bases). Trimming shortened V by 2 bases and J by 8 bases, and 10 bases separated the two germline ends. Per the germline V gene, CDR1 is SGHDT and CDR2 is YYEEEE. This CDR3 spans 12 amino acids. The chain's CDR3 is CASSFTGIGYTF. The CDR3 DNA is TGTGCCAGCAGCTTCACAGGGATCGGCTACACCTTC.

J is TRBJ1-4 and V is TRBV25-1, with D unresolved. The CDR3 covers 16 residues. Per germline, CDR1 MGHDK and CDR2 SYGVNS. The germline V and J ends were trimmed by 5 bases and 2 bases, with 15 bases remaining between them. The CDR3, as DNA: TGTGCCAGCAGTTGGGCGTTGGGGTCGACTAATGAAAAACTGTTTTTT. It translates to CASSWALGSTNEKLFF. Complete variable domain (other parts from reference TRBV25-1 and TRBJ1-4): EADIYQTPRYLVIGTGKKITLECSQTMGHDKMYWYQQDPGMELHLIHYSYGVNSTEKGDLSSESTVSRIRTEHFPLTLESARPSHTSQYLCASSWALGSTNEKLFFGSGTQLSVL.

The CDR3 loop is CASSQQGVNYGYTF. CDR3 DNA: TGCGCCAGCAGCCAACAGGGGGTCAACTATGGCTACACCTTC. The genes are TRBV4-1 and TRBJ1-2, with 7 bases matching TRBD1. The CDR3 is made up of 14 amino acids. The V segment lost 2 bases and the J segment 2 bases; nucleotides outside the gene matches: 2. Germline lookup yields CDR1 MGHRA and CDR2 YSYEKL.

J is TRBJ2-3 and V is TRBV10-3; the D gene could be TRBD1 or TRBD2 (5 bases each). The CDR3 has 15 amino acids. From germline, CDR1 is ENHRY and CDR2 SYGVKD. The V end was cut by 7 bases, the J end by 1 base, with 15 bases between. The CDR3: CAIIDTRGGTDTQYF. CDR3 sequence (DNA): TGTGCCATCATTGATACTAGAGGGGGCACAGATACGCAGTATTTT.

The V and J genes are TRBV5-4 and TRBJ2-7, with D possibly matching TRBD1 (5 bases). Per germline, CDR1 SGHNT and CDR2 YYREEE (reference sequence). The CDR3 sequence is 13 residues long. V was shortened by 2 bases and J by 0 bases, with 6 bases between the two germline ends. CDR3 region: CASSFRDSYEQYF. DNA for the CDR3: TGTGCCAGCAGCTTCAGGGACTCCTACGAGCAGTACTTC.

The V call is TRBV19, the J call TRBJ1-5; D is perhaps TRBD1 (5 bases). Germline V gives CDR1 LNHDA, CDR2 SQIVND (reference sequence). CDR3 length: 15 amino acids. Trimming took off 5 bases at V and 4 bases at J, with 15 bases between the two ends. In nucleotides, the CDR3 is TGTGCCAGTAGTCCCCCGCAGGGCCGGAATCAGCCCCAGCATTTT. As protein: CASSPPQGRNQPQHF.

As regards this clone: This may come from a read error, since a much larger clone is one base off. The rearrangement links TRBV5-4 to TRBJ1-1, with D unresolved. The CDR3 loop spans 13 amino acids. V lost 0 bases, J lost 1 base, and 4 bases lay in between. Germline V gene lookup returns CDR1 SGHNT and CDR2 YYREEE (reference sequence). The CDR3 is CASSLDRNTEAFF. The CDR3 DNA is TGTGCCAGCAGCTTGGACAGGAACACTGAAGCTTTCTTT. The complete variable domain, with remaining parts taken from reference TRBV5-4 and TRBJ1-1, reads ETGVTQSPTHLIKTRGQQVTLRCSSQSGHNTVSWYQQALGQGPQFIFQYYREEENGRGNFPPRFSGLQFPNYSSELNVNALELDDSALYLCASSLDRNTEAFFGQGTRLTVV.